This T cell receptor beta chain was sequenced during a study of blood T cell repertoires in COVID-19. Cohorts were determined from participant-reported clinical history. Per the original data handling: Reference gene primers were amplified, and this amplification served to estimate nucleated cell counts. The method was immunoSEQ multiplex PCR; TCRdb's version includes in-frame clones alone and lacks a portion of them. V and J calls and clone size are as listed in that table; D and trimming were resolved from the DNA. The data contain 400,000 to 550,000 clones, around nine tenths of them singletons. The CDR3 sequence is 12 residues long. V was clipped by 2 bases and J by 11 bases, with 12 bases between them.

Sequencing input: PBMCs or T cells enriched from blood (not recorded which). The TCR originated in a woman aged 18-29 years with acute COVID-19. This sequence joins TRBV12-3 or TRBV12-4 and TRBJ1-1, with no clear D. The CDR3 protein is CASSLTGRRAFF. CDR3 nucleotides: TGTGCCAGCAGTTTAACGGGGAGAAGGGCTTTCTTT.